Following are 19 T cell receptor beta chains from one sample sequenced in a study of Tregs in tolerant kidney transplant recipients. Method: immunoSEQ multiplex PCR; TCRdb's copy keeps in-frame clones and lacks some. The data hold 35,000 to 50,000 clones, with roughly 95% observed a single time. Their recognized antigens are unknown. Sequencing was done on a sample of Tregs from blood cultured with allogeneic cells. The receptors come from a human donor in good health.

In DNA form, the CDR3 reads TGTGCCAGCGGACAGGGGAACACCGGGGAGCTGTTTTTT. Its protein product is CASGQGNTGELFF. This chain links TRBV11-3 with TRBJ2-2, with 8 bases fitting TRBD1. This CDR3 contains 13 residues. The V gene end was trimmed by 8 bases and the J gene end by 1 base; junction bases not matched to a gene: 0. Germline loops: CDR1 SGHNT, CDR2 YENEEA.

The chain uses TRBV5-1 and TRBJ1-1; D is uncertain. The CDR3 consists of 14 residues. Germline CDR1 and CDR2: SGHRS and YFSETQ. Trimming cost V 4 bases and J 0 bases, with 10 bases left between them. The DNA of the CDR3 is TGCGCCAGCAGCGAGATGGGAATGAACACTGAAGCTTTCTTT. It yields the protein CASSEMGMNTEAFF.

This chain connects TRBV9 to TRBJ1-1, with D tentatively TRBD1 (5 bases). Trimming removed 2 bases at V and 1 base at J, with 9 bases between. The CDR3 extends over 14 amino acids. Germline V lookup: CDR1 SGDLS, CDR2 YYNGEE. The chain's CDR3 is CASSVLGTNTEAFF. CDR3 nucleotide sequence: TGTGCCAGCAGCGTCCTAGGGACGAACACTGAAGCTTTCTTT. The variable domain in full, with the rest retrieved from reference TRBV9 and TRBJ1-1, is DSGVTQTPKHLITATGQRVTLRCSPRSGDLSVYWYQQSLDQGLQFLIQYYNGEERAKGNILERFSAQQFPDLHSELNLSSLELGDSALYFCASSVLGTNTEAFFGQGTRLTVV.

CDR3 sequence: CASSSPGGWQLDYGYTF. Written as DNA, the CDR3 is TGTGCCAGCAGCTCGCCCGGTGGTTGGCAGCTCGACTATGGCTACACCTTC. V and J are TRBV7-9 and TRBJ1-2; D remains unclear. The germline gives CDR1 SEHNR, CDR2 FQNEAQ (reference sequence). The CDR3 runs 17 residues. The germline V and J ends were trimmed by 4 bases and 3 bases, with 21 bases remaining between them.

Worth noting for this clone: Sequence at one end of the junction differs from germline and may be a read error. The chain carries TRBV7-7 and TRBJ2-2; 7 bases align to TRBD2. CDR1 is SSHAT and CDR2 is FNYEAQ in the germline V gene (reference sequence). This CDR3 is 16 amino acids long. CDR3 amino acids: CASSHTGRGGTGELFF. In nucleotides, the CDR3 is TGTGCTAGCAGCCATACGGGACGCGGGGGCACCGGGGAGCTGTTTTTT.

This rearrangement joins TRBV11-3 to TRBJ2-3; a possible D gene is TRBD2 (6 bases). The V and J ends lost 5 bases and 3 bases respectively, with 9 bases between them. The CDR3 has 13 amino acids. Germline values: CDR1 SGHNT, CDR2 YENEEA. CDR3 DNA sequence: TGTGCCAGCAGCCCAGGGACTACAGATACGCAGTATTTT. As protein: CASSPGTTDTQYF.

This clone came up once. Relative to the germline gene, one junction end is altered; a read error may explain this. V usage is TRBV7-9 and J usage is TRBJ2-1, with D possibly matching TRBD2 (6 bases). The germline CDR1 and CDR2 sequences are SEHNR and FQNEAQ (reference sequence). There are 11 residues in the CDR3. The CDR3 loop is CASSYRTMRIF. In DNA form, the CDR3 reads TGTGCCAGCAGCTACAGGACTATGAGGATCTTC.

The chain recombines TRBV18 with TRBJ2-7, with TRBD1 matching 9 bases. V gave up 1 base and J gave up 1 base; unmatched junction bases: 11. Germline V gene lookup returns CDR1 KGHSH and CDR2 LQKENI. The CDR3 sequence is 18 residues long. The CDR3 spells CASSPRLSGTGWSYEQYF. DNA for the CDR3: TGTGCCAGCTCACCACGATTATCCGGGACAGGGTGGTCCTACGAGCAGTACTTC.

This clone was seen just once. The rearrangement joins TRBV6-1 to TRBJ2-2; D remains unclear. Trimming shortened V by 1 base and J by 2 bases, and 8 bases separated the two germline ends. This CDR3 comprises 15 residues. Germline-derived CDR1 and CDR2 are MNHNS and SASEGT. Here the CDR3 reads CASSEGGINTGELFF. CDR3 in DNA: TGTGCCAGCAGTGAAGGTGGGATTAACACCGGGGAGCTGTTTTTT.

V is TRBV5-1 and J is TRBJ2-7; D call uncertain. The CDR3 has 14 amino acids. V lost 9 bases, J lost 2 bases, and 18 bases lay in between. Germline V gene lookup returns CDR1 SGHRS and CDR2 YFSETQ. The CDR3 sequence: CATLHPQTTYEQYF. Written as DNA, the CDR3 is TGCGCCACCCTACACCCACAGACCACCTACGAGCAGTACTTC.

For the CDR3, the DNA is TGCGCCAGCAGCTTGGGACCGGGACAGGTTCACTCTGGGGCCAACGTCCTGACTTTC. Residues: CASSLGPGQVHSGANVLTF. The V call is TRBV5-1, the J call TRBJ2-6; 8 positions agree with TRBD1. The CDR3 is made up of 19 amino acids. Per the germline V gene, CDR1 is SGHRS and CDR2 is YFSETQ. V dropped 0 bases and J dropped 0; count of bases not matched to a gene: 8.

V and J are TRBV18 and TRBJ2-1; 8 nucleotides match TRBD1. In germline, CDR1 is KGHSH, CDR2 LQKENI. The CDR3 length is 13 residues. The V gene end was trimmed by 6 bases and the J gene end by 5 bases; junction bases not matched to a gene: 3. This CDR3 reads CASSRDRNNEQFF. DNA of the CDR3: TGTGCCAGCTCGAGGGACAGGAACAATGAGCAGTTCTTC.

The J gene is TRBJ2-1, the V gene TRBV11-2; a possible D gene is TRBD2 (5 bases). This CDR3 region has 14 residues. V was shortened by 1 base and J by 7 bases, with 11 bases between the two germline ends. Per germline, CDR1 SGHAT and CDR2 FQNNGV. CDR3 loop: CASSLVFRGNEQFF. The CDR3 DNA reads as TGTGCCAGCAGCTTAGTCTTTCGGGGTAATGAGCAGTTCTTC.

The chain's CDR3 is CASSLAGAFNEQFF. In nucleotides, the CDR3 is TGCGCCAGCAGCTTGGCGGGGGCCTTTAATGAGCAGTTCTTC. The chain links TRBV5-1 to TRBJ2-1, with D possibly being TRBD1 or TRBD2 (6 bases each). Germline CDR1 and CDR2: SGHRS and YFSETQ. The CDR3 contains 14 residues. Trimming took off 0 bases at V and 7 bases at J, with 11 bases between the two ends.

The chain couples TRBV19 to TRBJ1-2, with D maybe TRBD1 (6 bases). CDR1 and CDR2 from the germline V gene are LNHDA and SQIVND (reference sequence). The V and J ends lost 6 bases and 4 bases respectively, with 12 bases between them. This CDR3 comprises 13 residues. The CDR3 nucleotides read TGTGCCAGTAGCACAAGCAGGGGCTATGGCTACACCTTC. This translates into CASSTSRGYGYTF.

The chain has TRBV7-3 and TRBJ2-7; D is uncertain. CDR3 length: 17 residues. Germline V lookup: CDR1 SGHTA, CDR2 FQGTGA. V lost 4 bases and J 5 bases, leaving 24 bases between the germline ends. CDR3 DNA: TGTGCCAGCAGCTCCCCGCCTGGACGGTCTAAAGTAGACGAGCAGTACTTC. This sequence encodes CASSSPPGRSKVDEQYF.

J is TRBJ1-5 and V is TRBV10-3, with D maybe TRBD1 (6 bases). Germline CDR1 and CDR2: ENHRY and SYGVKD. The CDR3 consists of 13 residues. The ends were cut back, 8 bases at V and 3 bases at J, with 11 bases in the middle. Written as DNA, the CDR3 is TGTGCCATCGCGGACAGCCCCAATCAGCCCCAGCATTTT. It is translated as CAIADSPNQPQHF.

The rearrangement joins TRBV30 to TRBJ2-3; 8 positions match TRBD2. Germline CDR1 is GTSNPN and CDR2 is SVGIG (reference sequence). V trimming: 5 bases; J trimming: 0 bases; junction bases outside the gene matches: 10. The length of the CDR3 is 16 residues. CDR3 residues: CAWAGTRYSSTDTQYF. CDR3 DNA sequence: TGTGCCTGGGCCGGGACTAGGTATTCTAGCACAGATACGCAGTATTTT.

The gene calls are TRBV14 and TRBJ1-2, with TRBD1 as a possible D gene (6 bases). From germline, CDR1 is SGHDN and CDR2 FVKESK. The CDR3 consists of 13 residues. The V gene lost 4 bases and the J gene lost 4 bases, with 10 bases spanning the gap. CDR3 bases: TGTGCCAGCAGCCTGGGGGGGCCCTATGGCTACACCTTC. The encoded protein is CASSLGGPYGYTF. The entire variable domain, with the rest obtained from reference TRBV14 and TRBJ1-2, is as follows: EAGVTQFPSHSVIEKGQTVTLRCDPISGHDNLYWYRRVMGKEIKFLLHFVKESKQDESGMPNNRFLAERTGGTYSTLKVQPAELEDSGVYFCASSLGGPYGYTFGSGTRLTVV.